Listed here are 27 T cell receptor beta chains from one sample, sequenced in a study of cytomegalovirus exposure and HLA in healthy donors. The PCR ran on 60 Vbeta and 13 Jbeta primers. The method was immunoSEQ multiplex PCR; TCRdb's version includes in-frame clones alone and lacks a portion of them. In all, the sample yields approximately 180,000 clones. The sequenced sample consisted of PBMCs. These receptors all stem from a man younger than 45 in good health and CMV-seronegative.

The rearrangement joins TRBV2 to TRBJ2-3, with D possibly being TRBD2 (5 bases). Germline V CDR1 and CDR2: SNHLY, FYNNEI. The length of the CDR3 is 11 residues. The ends were cut back, 9 bases at V and 6 bases at J, with 10 bases in the middle. In DNA, the CDR3 is TGTGCCAGTAATTCGGGGGATACGCAGTATTTT. Amino acids: CASNSGDTQYF.

V gene TRBV7-9 combines with J gene TRBJ1-1; 9 bases agree with TRBD1. From germline, CDR1 is SEHNR and CDR2 FQNEAQ (reference sequence). This CDR3 has 14 amino acids. V gave up 5 bases and J gave up 6 bases; unmatched junction bases: 7. The CDR3 bases are TGTGCCAGCAGCCCGGACAGGGGCCTCGCTGAAGCTTTCTTT. Encoded protein: CASSPDRGLAEAFF.

V is TRBV19 and J is TRBJ2-5; 10 nucleotides line up with TRBD2. Germline-derived CDR1 and CDR2 are LNHDA and SQIVND (reference sequence). V dropped 5 bases and J dropped 1; count of bases not matched to a gene: 16. CDR3 length: 19 amino acids. The CDR3 nucleotides are TGTGCCAGTAGTCCCCGAGCGGGAGGGTCTAATGGGGTCCAAGAGACCCAGTACTTC. Translated, it gives CASSPRAGGSNGVQETQYF. Full variable domain (remainder filled in from reference TRBV19 and TRBJ2-5): DGGITQSPKYLFRKEGQNVTLSCEQNLNHDAMYWYRQDPGQGLRLIYYSQIVNDFQKGDIAEGYSVSREKKESFPLTVTSAQKNPTAFYLCASSPRAGGSNGVQETQYFGPGTRLLVL.

The chain links TRBV11-2 to TRBJ2-5; tentatively, D is TRBD1 (5 bases). The germline gives CDR1 SGHAT, CDR2 FQNNGV. The ends were cut back, 2 bases at V and 5 bases at J, with 15 bases in the middle. CDR3 length: 15 amino acids. The CDR3, as DNA: TGTGCCAGCAGCTTACCGAGGACAAGCAGGGAGACCCAGTACTTC. Its protein product is CASSLPRTSRETQYF.

CDR3 nucleotides: TGTGCCTGGAGTGTAATTCCGGGGGCGGGGGACTATGGCTACACCTTC. Translating gives CAWSVIPGAGDYGYTF. The genes are TRBV30 and TRBJ1-2, with D perhaps TRBD1 (6 bases). The CDR3 runs to 16 residues. V was pared by 0 bases and J by 3 bases, with 17 bases between. Germline CDR1 is GTSNPN and CDR2 is SVGIG (reference sequence). The whole variable domain, filled in from reference TRBV30 and TRBJ1-2, reads SQTIHQWPATLVQPVGSPLSLECTVEGTSNPNLYWYRQAAGRGLQLLFYSVGIGQISSEVPQNLSASRPQDRQFILSSKKLLLSDSGFYLCAWSVIPGAGDYGYTFGSGTRLTVV.

The rearrangement links TRBV30 to TRBJ2-7; 8 positions agree with TRBD1. Germline loops: CDR1 GTSNPN, CDR2 SVGIG (reference sequence). The length of the CDR3 is 15 residues. With 3 bases clipped from V and 3 bases from J, the junction kept 10 bases outside the gene matches. The CDR3 DNA is TGTGCCTGGAGACCTGGGTGGACAGGGCTCTACGAGCAGTACTTC. Protein: CAWRPGWTGLYEQYF.

The gene calls are TRBV6-6 and TRBJ1-5; 11 nucleotides align to TRBD1. Germline trimming cut 5 bases from V and 6 bases from J; bases unmatched to any gene: 3. CDR3 size: 14 residues. Looked up from germline, CDR1 is MNHNY and CDR2 is SVGAGI (reference sequence). The CDR3 bases are TGTGCCAGCAGTCCCGGGACAGGGGGTCAGCCCCAGCATTTT. Protein: CASSPGTGGQPQHF.

This chain connects TRBV10-2 to TRBJ2-7, with a possible D match to TRBD1 (6 bases). Germline V gene sequence: CDR1 WSHSY, CDR2 SAAADI. Trimming removed 10 bases from V and 3 bases from J, with 16 bases in between. The CDR3 has 13 amino acids. The CDR3 reads CATTREQGYEQYF. The CDR3 DNA reads TGCGCCACCACCAGAGAACAGGGCTACGAGCAGTACTTC.

The rearrangement uses TRBV18 and TRBJ2-5; D gene uncertain. This CDR3 contains 12 residues. The V and J ends lost 4 bases and 5 bases respectively, with 8 bases between them. Germline loops: CDR1 KGHSH, CDR2 LQKENI. The CDR3 bases are TGTGCCAGCTCACAGACGAGGGAGACCCAGTACTTC. Encoded protein: CASSQTRETQYF.

The chain is built from TRBV6-5 and TRBJ1-1; TRBD1 matches at 9 bases. The V and J ends lost 5 bases and 10 bases, in that order; junction bases with no gene match: 11. This CDR3 region has 14 residues. The germline gives CDR1 MNHEY, CDR2 SVGAGI. CDR3 bases: TGTGCCAGCAGTCCCGGGACAGGGTCTCAGGGAGCTTTCTTT. It translates to CASSPGTGSQGAFF.

V usage is TRBV18 and J usage is TRBJ1-3; tentatively, D is TRBD1 (5 bases). Trimming removed 2 bases from V and 7 bases from J, with 21 bases in between. The CDR3 loop spans 17 amino acids. Per germline, CDR1 KGHSH and CDR2 LQKENI. The CDR3 DNA sequence: TGTGCCAGCTCACCAAGGGGCCTTCGGCTCAGCCGGAACACCATATATTTT. Translating gives CASSPRGLRLSRNTIYF.

CDR3 residues: CASRRETDYEQYF. Written as DNA, the CDR3 is TGTGCCAGCAGGCGGGAGACAGACTACGAGCAGTACTTC. The rearrangement uses TRBV6-1 and TRBJ2-7, with TRBD2 identical over 7 bases. CDR1 and CDR2 (germline): MNHNS, SASEGT. Unmatched junction bases numbered 5, after V lost 6 bases and J lost 3 bases. This CDR3 is 13 amino acids long.

This chain uses TRBV7-2 with TRBJ2-5; 7 positions match TRBD1. This CDR3 has 15 residues. From germline, CDR1 is SGHTA and CDR2 FQGNSA. Trimming cost V 0 bases and J 2 bases; bases outside gene matches: 3. CDR3 in DNA: TGTGCCAGCAGCTTAGCGGGGACAGAACAAGAGACCCAGTACTTC. The encoded protein is CASSLAGTEQETQYF.

The chain carries TRBV11-2 and TRBJ1-6, with 9 bases fitting TRBD1. From germline, CDR1 is SGHAT and CDR2 FQNNGV. This CDR3 contains 16 residues. V lost 3 bases to trimming and J lost 9 bases; unmatched junction nucleotides: 9. CDR3 residues: CASSFPGQGMVSPLHF. The CDR3 DNA is TGTGCCAGCAGCTTCCCGGGACAGGGTATGGTTTCACCCCTCCACTTT.

This chain uses TRBV18 with TRBJ2-5; 15 nucleotides agree with TRBD2. The CDR3 covers 18 residues. With V trimmed by 3 bases and J by 4 bases, 9 bases remained unmatched. The germline CDR1 and CDR2 sequences are KGHSH and LQKENI. The CDR3 reads CASSPLAPGLAGGETQYF. For the CDR3, the DNA is TGTGCCAGCTCACCCCTCGCCCCGGGACTAGCGGGGGGAGAGACCCAGTACTTC.

This rearrangement joins TRBV4-2 to TRBJ2-1; 9 bases line up with TRBD2. V lost 2 bases and J lost 5; bases outside the gene matches: 7. There are 16 residues in the CDR3. Germline CDR1 LGHNA, CDR2 YNFKEQ. CDR3 sequence: CASSQPGLAGNNEQFF. The CDR3 DNA follows: TGTGCCAGCAGCCAACCGGGACTAGCAGGGAACAATGAGCAGTTCTTC.

A note on this clone: The junction and the germline gene differ at one end; a read error may be behind it. This sample also contains other DNA sequences that code for the same CDR3. The J gene is TRBJ1-5, the V gene TRBV15; 11 bases are shared with TRBD1. Looked up from germline, CDR1 is LNHNV and CDR2 is YYDKDF (reference sequence). The CDR3 has 16 residues. Here the CDR3 reads CATSREGQGVNQPQHF. The CDR3 DNA is TGCGCCACCAGCAGAGAGGGACAGGGGGTCAATCAGCCCCAGCATTTT.

The J gene is TRBJ1-5, the V gene TRBV6-5; 7 nucleotides align to TRBD1. The CDR3 has 14 amino acids. The V segment lost 7 bases and the J segment 9 bases; nucleotides outside the gene matches: 12. In germline, CDR1 is MNHEY, CDR2 SVGAGI. DNA of the CDR3: TGTGCCAGCACCCGACGACAGGGTCTTCGGCCCCAGCATTTT. This encodes CASTRRQGLRPQHF.

This chain links TRBV7-2 with TRBJ2-5; no firm D call. There are 15 residues in the CDR3. Trimming took off 1 base at V and 0 bases at J, with 9 bases between the two ends. Germline CDR1 reads SGHTA; CDR2 reads FQGNSA. The CDR3 DNA reads TGTGCCAGCAGCTTAGTCACAGCTTACCAAGAGACCCAGTACTTC. Residues: CASSLVTAYQETQYF.

V is TRBV28 and J is TRBJ2-1; 11 nucleotides match TRBD1. Losses at the gene ends were 3 bases for V and 4 bases for J; bases not matched to a gene: 2. This CDR3 is built from 15 residues. Per the germline V gene, CDR1 is MDHEN and CDR2 is SYDVKM. The CDR3 reads CASSFGDRGYNEQFF. DNA for the CDR3: TGTGCCAGCAGTTTTGGGGACAGGGGGTACAATGAGCAGTTCTTC.

This sequence joins TRBV18 and TRBJ1-1; TRBD1 matches at 9 bases. Trimming at V came to 3 bases and at J to 4 bases, leaving 9 bases not matched to a gene. Germline lookup yields CDR1 KGHSH and CDR2 LQKENI. This CDR3 comprises 16 residues. Here the CDR3 DNA reads TGTGCCAGCTCACCCCAACCCCCGGGACAGGGCACTGAAGCTTTCTTT. Translation gives CASSPQPPGQGTEAFF. Together with reference TRBV18 and TRBJ1-1, the CDR3 gives the full variable domain: NAGVMQNPRHLVRRRGQEARLRCSPMKGHSHVYWYRQLPEEGLKFMVYLQKENIIDESGMPKERFSAEFPKEGPSILRIQQVVRGDSAAYFCASSPQPPGQGTEAFFGQGTRLTVV.

The chain joins TRBV7-2 to TRBJ1-2; D not resolved. The CDR3 totals 14 residues. Germline loops: CDR1 SGHTA, CDR2 FQGNSA. V was pared by 1 base and J by 0 bases, with 6 bases between. CDR3 coding DNA: TGTGCCAGCAGCTTAGAAACAACTAACTATGGCTACACCTTC. Protein: CASSLETTNYGYTF.

The chain uses TRBV27 and TRBJ2-3; TRBD2 aligns across 11 bases. Germline values: CDR1 MNHEY, CDR2 SMNVEV (reference sequence). This CDR3 is built from 15 residues. Trimming at V came to 5 bases and at J to 4 bases, leaving 5 bases not matched to a gene. The CDR3 coding sequence is TGTGCCAGCAGTCGACTAGCGGGAAATTCAGATACGCAGTATTTT. It specifies CASSRLAGNSDTQYF.

V and J are TRBV27 and TRBJ1-1, with D perhaps TRBD1 (6 bases). The V and J ends lost 4 bases and 5 bases respectively, with 17 bases between them. The germline V gene encodes CDR1 MNHEY and CDR2 SMNVEV (reference sequence). This CDR3 comprises 15 residues. CDR3 nucleotide sequence: TGTGCCAGCAGTTCCTTCGACCCAGGGGTGACTGAAGCTTTCTTT. Translation: CASSSFDPGVTEAFF.

This chain links TRBV6-5 with TRBJ2-7; 10 nucleotides match TRBD1. V trimming: 6 bases; J trimming: 1 base; junction bases outside the gene matches: 6. This CDR3 has 15 residues. Germline lookup yields CDR1 MNHEY and CDR2 SVGAGI. The CDR3 reads CASSRRTGGSYEQYF. The CDR3 nucleotides read TGTGCCAGCAGCCGAAGGACAGGGGGGTCCTACGAGCAGTACTTC.

This chain connects TRBV19 to TRBJ2-5; 12 bases are shared with TRBD2. The CDR3 extends over 17 amino acids. The V gene's germline CDR1 is LNHDA and CDR2 SQIVND (reference sequence). V dropped 1 base and J dropped 0; count of bases not matched to a gene: 3. The CDR3 loop is CASSIGLAGGNQETQYF. The CDR3 DNA reads TGTGCCAGTAGTATAGGGCTAGCGGGGGGGAACCAAGAGACCCAGTACTTC.

The chain carries TRBV11-2 and TRBJ1-2, with 7 nucleotides matching TRBD1. The CDR3 is 15 amino acids. V was clipped by 2 bases and J by 5 bases; unmatched bases: 8. Germline V gives CDR1 SGHAT, CDR2 FQNNGV. The chain's CDR3 is CASSLRDSSEYGYTF. In DNA form, the CDR3 reads TGTGCCAGCAGCTTAAGGGACAGCTCGGAGTATGGCTACACCTTC.